This is a list of T cell receptor beta chains from one sample in a study of blood T cell repertoires in COVID-19. The data were produced by immunoSEQ multiplex PCR, yet TCRdb's version contains in-frame clones alone and is incomplete. The table lists about 250,000 clones, roughly 88% of them singletons. The sample taken for sequencing was peripheral blood. The receptors stem from a woman of 80 years or more with COVID-19, enrolled during active disease. Each CDR3 is given with its conserved first and last residue. Each record gives: clone size, V gene, CDR3 length, J gene, D gene, CDR3 protein, CDR3 DNA. A D gene is named only where the DNA matches it firmly. Some rows mark clone size as missing; the rest say once, few, many or name a class of expanded clone.

abundance: NA
v_gene: TRBV28
len: 16
j_gene: TRBJ1-5
d_gene: NA
CDR3aa: CASSAGGRGSNQPQHF
CDR3nt: TGTGCCAGCTCAGCCGGGGGGCGTGGGAGCAATCAGCCCCAGCATTTT

abundance: NA
v_gene: TRBV28
len: 14
j_gene: TRBJ1-1
d_gene: TRBD1
CDR3aa: CASSLGQGNTEAFF
CDR3nt: TGTGCCAGCAGCCTGGGACAGGGGAACACTGAAGCTTTCTTT

abundance: NA
v_gene: TRBV7-2
len: 15
j_gene: TRBJ2-3
d_gene: TRBD2
CDR3aa: CASSLGLAGADTQYF
CDR3nt: TGTGCCAGCAGCCTGGGACTAGCGGGGGCGGATACGCAGTATTTT

abundance: once
v_gene: TRBV5-1
len: 15
j_gene: TRBJ2-1
d_gene: TRBD2
CDR3aa: CASGRAGARGNEQFF
CDR3nt: TGCGCCAGCGGAAGAGCGGGGGCCAGGGGCAATGAGCAGTTCTTC

abundance: NA
v_gene: TRBV24-1
len: 15
j_gene: TRBJ2-5
d_gene: NA
CDR3aa: CATSDFGRSGETQYF
CDR3nt: TGTGCCACCAGTGATTTTGGGAGGTCCGGAGAGACCCAGTACTTC

abundance: few
v_gene: TRBV3-1/TRBV3-2
len: 17
j_gene: TRBJ1-6
d_gene: TRBD1
CDR3aa: CASSQEGGQAWSFTLHF
CDR3nt: TGTGCCAGCAGCCAAGAAGGGGGACAGGCGTGGAGTTTCACCCTCCACTTT

abundance: NA
v_gene: TRBV19
len: 16
j_gene: TRBJ1-6
d_gene: NA
CDR3aa: CASSAFGQQYNSPLHF
CDR3nt: TGTGCCAGTAGTGCCTTCGGACAACAATATAATTCACCCCTCCACTTT

abundance: NA
v_gene: TRBV19
len: 14
j_gene: TRBJ2-1
d_gene: NA
CDR3aa: CATNPITGSSEQFF
CDR3nt: TGTGCCACGAACCCAATCACAGGGTCTTCTGAGCAGTTCTTC

abundance: NA
v_gene: TRBV3-1/TRBV3-2
len: 15
j_gene: TRBJ1-4
d_gene: NA
CDR3aa: CASSLTGSFNEKLFF
CDR3nt: TGTGCCAGCAGCCTCACAGGATCCTTTAATGAAAAACTGTTTTTT

abundance: NA
v_gene: TRBV4-1
len: 14
j_gene: TRBJ1-6
d_gene: TRBD1
CDR3aa: CASSHLQGSSPLHF
CDR3nt: TGCGCCAGCAGCCACCTACAGGGGAGCTCACCCCTCCACTTT

abundance: NA
v_gene: TRBV5-4
len: 13
j_gene: TRBJ2-5
d_gene: NA
CDR3aa: CASRGGPVETQYF
CDR3nt: TGTGCCAGCAGGGGGGGGCCTGTGGAGACCCAGTACTTC

abundance: once
v_gene: TRBV10-3
len: 13
j_gene: TRBJ2-7
d_gene: NA
CDR3aa: CAISGRTLYEQYF
CDR3nt: TGTGCCATCAGTGGGAGAACTCTCTACGAGCAGTACTTC

abundance: NA
v_gene: TRBV5-6
len: 14
j_gene: TRBJ1-1
d_gene: NA
CDR3aa: CASSLGSGVSGAFF
CDR3nt: TGTGCCAGCAGCTTGGGGTCAGGGGTGAGTGGAGCTTTCTTT

abundance: NA
v_gene: TRBV28
len: 17
j_gene: TRBJ2-3
d_gene: NA
CDR3aa: CASSLWTVRASTDTQYF
CDR3nt: TGTGCCAGCAGTTTATGGACAGTGAGAGCTAGCACAGATACGCAGTATTTT

abundance: NA
v_gene: TRBV2
len: 13
j_gene: TRBJ2-2
d_gene: NA
CDR3aa: CASMRANTGELFF
CDR3nt: TGTGCCAGCATGCGGGCGAACACCGGGGAGCTGTTTTTT

abundance: NA
v_gene: TRBV6-5
len: 14
j_gene: TRBJ1-1
d_gene: TRBD1
CDR3aa: CASRDRVSGTEAFF
CDR3nt: TGTGCCAGCAGAGACAGGGTTTCCGGCACTGAAGCTTTCTTT

abundance: NA
v_gene: TRBV5-5
len: 14
j_gene: TRBJ1-1
d_gene: TRBD1
CDR3aa: CASSFTGGNTEAFF
CDR3nt: TGTGCCAGCAGCTTCACAGGGGGCAACACTGAAGCTTTCTTT

abundance: NA
v_gene: TRBV28
len: 14
j_gene: TRBJ2-7
d_gene: TRBD1
CDR3aa: CASSNSDRADEQYF
CDR3nt: TGTGCCAGCAGTAATTCGGACAGGGCAGACGAGCAGTACTTC

abundance: NA
v_gene: TRBV28
len: 15
j_gene: TRBJ1-4
d_gene: NA
CDR3aa: CASSFPTGYNEKLFF
CDR3nt: TGTGCCAGCAGTTTCCCGACAGGATATAATGAAAAACTGTTTTTT

abundance: NA
v_gene: TRBV7-8
len: 15
j_gene: TRBJ1-6
d_gene: TRBD1
CDR3aa: CASSPRTGSNSPLHF
CDR3nt: TGTGCCAGCAGCCCCAGGACAGGGAGTAATTCACCCCTCCACTTT

abundance: NA
v_gene: TRBV5-1
len: 17
j_gene: TRBJ2-3
d_gene: NA
CDR3aa: CASSLRGDAGGTDTQYF
CDR3nt: TGCGCCAGCAGCTTGCGCGGGGACGCGGGCGGCACAGATACGCAGTATTTT

abundance: once
v_gene: TRBV5-8
len: 13
j_gene: TRBJ2-3
d_gene: TRBD2
CDR3aa: CASIRGEGDTQYF
CDR3nt: TGTGCCAGCATCCGGGGGGAAGGAGATACGCAGTATTTT

abundance: NA
v_gene: TRBV19
len: 14
j_gene: TRBJ1-1
d_gene: NA
CDR3aa: CASSIGRPNTEAFF
CDR3nt: TGTGCCAGTAGTATTGGCAGGCCGAACACTGAAGCTTTCTTT

abundance: once
v_gene: TRBV28
len: 15
j_gene: TRBJ1-2
d_gene: TRBD1
CDR3aa: CASSILSTGTYGYTF
CDR3nt: TGTGCCAGCAGTATCCTATCGACAGGGACCTATGGCTACACCTTC